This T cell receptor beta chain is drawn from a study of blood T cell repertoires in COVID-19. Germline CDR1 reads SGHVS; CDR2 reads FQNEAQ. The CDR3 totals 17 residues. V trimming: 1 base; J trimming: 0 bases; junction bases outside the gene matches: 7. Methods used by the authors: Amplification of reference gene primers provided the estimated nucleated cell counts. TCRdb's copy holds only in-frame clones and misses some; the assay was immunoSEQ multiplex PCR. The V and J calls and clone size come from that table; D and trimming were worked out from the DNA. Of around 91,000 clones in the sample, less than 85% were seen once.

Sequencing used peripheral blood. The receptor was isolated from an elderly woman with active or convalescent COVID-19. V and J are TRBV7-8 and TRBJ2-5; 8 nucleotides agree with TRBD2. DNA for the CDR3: TGTGCCAGCAGCTTAGAGCGGGCTAGCGGGTACCAAGAGACCCAGTACTTC. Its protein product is CASSLERASGYQETQYF.